This section outlines one T cell receptor (beta chain) sequence together with its context. No antigen is known for it. No much larger clone is present one base from it, and per-base qualities are unavailable. The source of the sample is a study of cytomegalovirus exposure and HLA in healthy donors (dated by TCRdb to the late 2010s). Study-level background: An earlier analysis of 587 of the donors reported about 260 Gb of sequence data and 117 million unique TCR beta sequences obtained from about 179 million T cells. The study used immunosequencing to profile the T cell repertoires of several hundred subjects and linked those repertoires to cytomegalovirus serostatus. All discovery cohort repertoires had been generated using a single sequencing platform. Genome-wide SNP genotypes for about 65% of the roughly 700 donors were used in a later genetic analysis, which treated that subset as a discovery cohort. A later analysis re-analyzed previously published TCR beta repertoires from 666 donors and added high-resolution HLA genotyping to study TCR occurrence patterns. Donor age, sex, ethnicity and CMV serostatus were collected together with the repertoire data. Both class I and class II loci were covered by HLA typing, at four-digit resolution. An early release that covered several hundred HLA-typed donors contained approximately 290 gigabases of sequencing data and 80 million or so unique TCR sequences. Of the 350 to 450 genotyped donors, less than 90% were placed in the genetic ancestry cluster associated with self-reported Caucasian donors. An earlier analysis of fewer than 700 of the donors applied high-throughput TCR beta sequencing to assess whether each TCR beta V gene segment acted as functional or pseudogenic. On average, 235,054 unique TCR beta nucleotide sequences were sequenced per donor among about 400 genotyped donors of the cohort, with roughly 18% of those sequences being non-productive. A few DR-DQ haplotypes were handled as single units for association and clustering because linkage in the cohort was strong. The study aimed to test whether cataloging public T cell receptors could reveal signatures of past pathogen exposure. Rather than drawing on any new phenotypic data, the later analysis identified candidate immune exposures from TCR beta sequences and the way those sequences occurred across donors. High-throughput TCR immunosequencing, statistical association of individual TCRs with disease status, and machine learning were combined to predict cytomegalovirus infection status. In addition to the first cohort of approximately 670 subjects, a separate validation cohort of 100 to 150 different subjects was used. The number of typed donors differed by locus: about 629-630 for A, B, C, DRB1 and DQB1; 522 for DQA1; roughly 600 for DPA1; and around 490 for DPB1. Summary of the overall study and its limitations: A later genetic analysis reported fewer N-insertions in productive TCRs among donors in an Asian-associated ancestry cluster than the roughly 640-donor mean. The study gave a list of over 150 TCR beta chains associated with cytomegalovirus. In both the original and validation cohorts, the classifier was reported to diagnose cytomegalovirus status with high specificity and sensitivity. Because the 87-base-pair reads could not distinguish some IMGT-functional V segments, including TRBV6-2 and TRBV6-3, those segments were excluded. In a later genetic analysis, a missense DCLRE1C variant was associated with V-gene and J-gene trimming of TCR beta chains, and the association was replicated in an independent cohort. Most TCR sequences were observed very rarely across donors, whereas some public TCRs were present in many individuals. Specific HLA alleles were associated with over 15,000 TCR beta sequences at a false discovery rate of 0.05 in a later analysis. A further reported finding was that TCR beta sequences accurately predicted the HLA-A and HLA-B alleles for most subjects in the first cohort. An earlier analysis of some 590 of the donors showed that most TCR beta V segments appeared in productive rearrangements either about 87% or about 30% of the time, which broadly matched IMGT annotations. Because HLA typing was unavailable for some donors at each locus, only the typed subset was used in association tests. According to a later analysis, parvovirus B19, influenza, CMV and Epstein-Barr virus appeared linked to several top co-occurrence clusters. Assigning TCR associations to individual alleles was difficult when HLA alleles, especially DR and DQ, strongly co-occurred. Correlated functional status among segregating V segments might be attributable to linkage disequilibrium, but an unknown experimental factor could not be ruled out. CMV serostatus was the only immune exposure information available for the cohort. Because counts were too low, more than 15 rarely observed V segments, including chromosome 9 orphons, were excluded from the earlier analysis of fewer than 650 of the donors. In this cohort, only TCR beta chains were sequenced, and detectable features were limited by the absence of alpha or paired-chain data. In vitro tests confirmed that a few of the cytomegalovirus-associated TCR beta chains recognize cytomegalovirus antigens. Most CMV-associated TCR beta chains appeared to be HLA-restricted in a later analysis, and the HLA associations seemed to be driven largely by CMV exposure. A cluster of highly shared sequence variants was judged likely to be a technical artifact of the sequencing pipeline. According to a later analysis, TCR association rates differed among HLA loci, with DRB1 alleles showing the most associated TCRs and HLA-C alleles showing the fewest. It was suggested by the authors that the approach could potentially be generalized to other disease states and immunological phenotypes. Compared with equally common non-associated chains, HLA-associated TCR beta chains in a later analysis were more clonally expanded and had lower generation probabilities. Sequencing depth was assumed to be roughly uniform across donors in the presence/absence analyses, though that assumption may not hold.

The germline V gene encodes CDR1 MNHNY and CDR2 SVGAGI (reference sequence). Spanning cysteine to phenylalanine, the CDR3 consists of 13 amino acids. Of the read, only the CDR3 DNA is kept; its 39 bases are in frame from base 1. Trimming at the junction amounts to 7 bases on V and 7 bases on J, and the germline ends lie 11 bases apart. The cohort comprised fewer than 750 healthy bone marrow donors. At the time of sampling, every cohort member was nominally healthy, though immune exposures that went unrecorded were likely present. The donor was CMV seronegative and was included in the group of under 450 seronegative cohort members. A peripheral blood sample was collected from each donor, and TCR beta sequencing was performed on peripheral blood mononuclear cells. The Qiagen DNeasy Blood Extraction Kit was used to extract genomic DNA from the blood cell samples. Preparation of the library involved the immunoSEQ multiplex PCR assay. For the multiplex PCR, a mixture combining 60 forward primers for TCR Vbeta segments and 13 reverse primers for TCR Jbeta segments was used. The CDR3 region of rearranged TCR beta genes was amplified from genomic DNA with a multiplex PCR assay. Amplified TCR beta libraries were sequenced as 87-base-pair reads on the Illumina HiSeq System. The paper's processing steps were these. A later analysis counted about 80 million unique TCR beta chains across the 650 to 700 repertoires, and 10 million to 11 million of these chains were shared by at least two donors. Raw reads were error-corrected and collapsed into unique sequences with a nearest-neighbor algorithm that merged closely related sequences to remove PCR and sequencing errors. Alignment of CDR3 sequences to IMGT reference sequences was used to assign V, D and J gene segments. For a sequence to be retained, at least a six-nucleotide match to both a V gene segment and a J gene segment was required. A rearrangement was called productive if the CDR3 had no stop codons and remained in frame with V and J, and every other rearrangement was called non-productive. Following IMGT convention, CDR3 was defined as the stretch from the second conserved V-encoded cysteine to the conserved J-encoded phenylalanine. The earlier analysis of about 610 of the donors excluded sequences that lacked an unambiguous match to a single V gene segment. An earlier analysis of just under 600 of the donors called V segments functional above 56.7% productive rearrangements and segregating when the between-donor standard deviation exceeded 5%. To diagnose cytomegalovirus status from the catalog of TCR beta chain sequences, a statistical classification framework was built. V and J gene assignment, in a later analysis, came from comparing TCR nucleotide sequences with IMGT/GENE-DB human TR gene sequences. A later analysis assigned CDR3 sequences and most-parsimonious VDJ recombination scenarios with the TCRdist pipeline. In a later analysis, each TCR beta chain was defined by its CDR3 amino acid sequence together with its V-gene family, and reads lacking a unique V-gene family were excluded. In a later analysis, 500 to 700 highly shared, low-generation-probability nucleotide sequences were removed to address suspected cross-contamination and a sequencing artifact. In a later analysis, a clonal expansion index was calculated for each public chain from normalized within-repertoire ranks of inferred template counts. A later analysis computed generation probabilities with a VDJ recombination model fitted to out-of-frame rearrangements, and checked the results against IGoR. A later analysis scored TCR-TCR, TCR-HLA and TCR-CMV co-occurrence with hypergeometric tests, applying a repertoire-size bias correction to TCR pairs. A later analysis estimated false discovery rates by permuting HLA or CMV assignments 20 times. In a later analysis, co-occurring TCRs were grouped using DBSCAN, with TCRdist sequence similarity added in when clustering inside HLA-allele-positive subsets. Repertoires with fewer than 30,000 or more than 120,000 public chains, plus five repertoires with anomalous nucleotide sharing, were excluded from co-occurrence clustering. Not all clones reach the TCRdb copy of this immuneACCESS table, which keeps in-frame sequences only. Checked studies attribute under half of the gap to unresolved V genes and leave the rest unexplained. For V, J and clone size, that table is used; D and trimming come from the DNA. A total of some 130,000 clones appear in this sample, 81% of them only once. 0.7% of the sample is taken by the ten largest.

The material sequenced was PBMCs. The source is a man younger than 35 in good health and CMV-seronegative. Recombination linked TRBV6-6 to TRBJ1-6; the best D guess is TRBD1, with 5 bases matching. Read as DNA, the sequence is TGTGCCAGCAATCGTCAGGGAAATTCACCCCTCCACTTT. The translation is CASNRQGNSPLHF.